The 15 T cell receptor beta chains below all came from one sample that was sequenced in a study of T cell changes during pregnancy in multiple sclerosis. Libraries were prepared by immunoSEQ multiplex PCR; TCRdb keeps only in-frame clonotypes and omits some of them. The sample lists some 100,000 clones; 94% were seen once. Sample: peripheral blood, taken before pregnancy. Source of these receptors: a female donor with multiple sclerosis, enrolled in a pregnancy study.

This clone was found once. The chain joins TRBV19 to TRBJ2-7; 9 positions match TRBD1. Germline lookup yields CDR1 LNHDA and CDR2 SQIVND (reference sequence). This CDR3 is 16 amino acids long. After removal of 6 bases from V and 5 bases from J, the junction contained 14 bases not matched to a gene. The CDR3 is CASSPLSGTGINEQYF. The CDR3 bases are TGTGCCAGTAGCCCCCTTTCCGGGACAGGGATCAACGAGCAGTACTTC. Drawing the rest from reference TRBV19 and TRBJ2-7, the complete variable domain is DGGITQSPKYLFRKEGQNVTLSCEQNLNHDAMYWYRQDPGQGLRLIYYSQIVNDFQKGDIAEGYSVSREKKESFPLTVTSAQKNPTAFYLCASSPLSGTGINEQYFGPGTRLTVT.

The rearrangement links TRBV14 to TRBJ1-2; the match to TRBD1 covers 10 bases. CDR3 length: 14 amino acids. The germline CDR1 and CDR2 sequences are SGHDN and FVKESK. V shed 4 bases and J 8 bases; nucleotides not matched to a gene: 7. The CDR3 coding sequence is TGTGCCAGCAGCCTGACAGGGGGCGTCGACGGCTACACCTTC. Translated, it gives CASSLTGGVDGYTF.

V gene TRBV28 combines with J gene TRBJ2-1, with TRBD2 matching over 7 bases. Trimming at V came to 5 bases and at J to 7 bases, leaving 11 bases not matched to a gene. The length of the CDR3 is 15 residues. Germline lookup yields CDR1 MDHEN and CDR2 SYDVKM. DNA for the CDR3: TGTGCCAGCAGTCCGACTATGGGAGGGAGGAATGAGCAGTTCTTC. Residues: CASSPTMGGRNEQFF.

V and J are TRBV27 and TRBJ2-3, with a tentative D call TRBD2 (6 bases). V lost 3 bases and J lost 1, with 23 bases in between. The CDR3 consists of 19 residues. CDR1 is MNHEY, CDR2 SMNVEV, per germline (reference sequence). The CDR3, as DNA: TGTGCCAGCAGTTTGGCGGGAACACTTCCACGAGTCCGCACAGATACGCAGTATTTT. This translates into CASSLAGTLPRVRTDTQYF.

V is TRBV19 and J is TRBJ2-1; 7 positions agree with TRBD2. The CDR3 sequence is 16 residues long. The germline gives CDR1 LNHDA, CDR2 SQIVND (reference sequence). V was pared by 1 base and J by 1 base, with 4 bases of the junction left unmatched. The CDR3 DNA is TGTGCCAGTAGTATAGTCAGAGCGGGATCCTACAATGAGCAGTTCTTC. This sequence encodes CASSIVRAGSYNEQFF.

The chain joins TRBV7-8 to TRBJ1-2; D unclear. The germline V and J ends were trimmed by 4 bases and 0 bases, with 18 bases remaining between them. Germline V CDR1 and CDR2: SGHVS, FQNEAQ. This CDR3 contains 17 residues. CDR3 nucleotide sequence: TGTGCCAGCAGCTCCTACCCCGACGGAGAAGCTAACTATGGCTACACCTTC. This encodes CASSSYPDGEANYGYTF. Drawing the rest from reference TRBV7-8 and TRBJ1-2, the complete variable domain is GAGVSQSPRYKVAKRGQDVALRCDPISGHVSLFWYQQALGQGPEFLTYFQNEAQLDKSGLPSDRFFAERPEGSVSTLKIQRTQQEDSAVYLCASSSYPDGEANYGYTFGSGTRLTVV.

V usage is TRBV5-1 and J usage is TRBJ2-7; TRBD2 matches at 8 bases. The CDR3 covers 16 residues. The trim removed 3 bases at V and 0 bases at J, leaving 8 bases unmatched. Germline V gene sequence: CDR1 SGHRS, CDR2 YFSETQ. CDR3 loop: CASSSGSTSVSYEQYF. Written as DNA, the CDR3 is TGCGCCAGCAGCTCGGGGTCGACTAGCGTCTCCTACGAGCAGTACTTC.

The V and J genes are TRBV27 and TRBJ2-1; D possibly corresponds to TRBD2 (6 bases). Trimming pared 7 bases from V and 4 bases from J, leaving 23 bases between. Germline CDR1 and CDR2: MNHEY and SMNVEV (reference sequence). The CDR3 is 17 amino acids. The CDR3 region is CASTNYPGTANYNEQFF. CDR3 sequence (DNA): TGTGCCAGCACCAATTACCCCGGGACTGCCAATTACAATGAGCAGTTCTTC.

This chain links TRBV6-4 with TRBJ1-2, with D hard to call. CDR1 is MRHNA, CDR2 SNTAGT, per germline. The V and J ends lost 0 bases and 0 bases respectively, with 8 bases between them. The CDR3 is 15 residues long. The CDR3 DNA is TGTGCCAGCAGTGACTCTCACAGAGCTAACTATGGCTACACCTTC. Protein product: CASSDSHRANYGYTF.

V usage is TRBV10-2 and J usage is TRBJ2-3; 9 bases match TRBD2. The CDR3 spans 14 residues. Germline V lookup: CDR1 WSHSY, CDR2 SAAADI. V gave up 7 bases and J gave up 2 bases; unmatched junction bases: 4. The CDR3 DNA follows: TGCGCCAGCACGCTAGCGGGGCCCACAGATACGCAGTATTTT. Residues: CASTLAGPTDTQYF.

The chain carries TRBV7-3 and TRBJ2-5, with a tentative D call TRBD1 (6 bases). V was trimmed by 5 bases and J by 7 bases, leaving 14 bases between them. The CDR3 is 13 amino acids. Germline loops: CDR1 SGHTA, CDR2 FQGTGA. Written as DNA, the CDR3 is TGTGCCAGCAGCACAGGGACCACCGGGACCCAGTACTTC. Its protein product is CASSTGTTGTQYF.

The rearrangement links TRBV19 to TRBJ2-2, with 11 bases identical to TRBD1. V was pared by 7 bases and J by 3 bases, with 13 bases of the junction left unmatched. The CDR3 consists of 18 residues. CDR1 is LNHDA and CDR2 is SQIVND in the germline V gene (reference sequence). The CDR3 DNA is TGTGCCAGTATTACTTTGGACAGGGGGCAGAGCGACACCGGGGAGCTGTTTTTT. It encodes CASITLDRGQSDTGELFF.

The V gene is TRBV9, the J gene TRBJ1-1, with D unclear. V was clipped by 6 bases and J by 7 bases, with 16 bases between them. The CDR3 extends over 13 amino acids. From germline, CDR1 is SGDLS and CDR2 YYNGEE. DNA of the CDR3: TGTGCCAGCACCTATGGAGACCGGGGTGAAGCTTTCTTT. Protein product: CASTYGDRGEAFF.

V usage is TRBV7-2 and J usage is TRBJ2-7; 7 bases match TRBD2. With 2 bases clipped from V and 6 bases from J, the junction kept 13 bases outside the gene matches. The germline V gene encodes CDR1 SGHTA and CDR2 FQGNSA. This CDR3 has 16 residues. The CDR3, as DNA: TGTGCCAGCAGCTTAATGGCGGCTAGCGGAGGTGGCGAGCAGTACTTC. It codes for CASSLMAASGGGEQYF. Based on the CDR3 plus reference TRBV7-2 and TRBJ2-7, the full variable domain is GAGVSQSPSNKVTEKGKDVELRCDPISGHTALYWYRQSLGQGLEFLIYFQGNSAPDKSGLPSDRFSAERTGGSVSTLTIQRTQQEDSAVYLCASSLMAASGGGEQYFGPGTRLTVT.

V gene TRBV25-1 combines with J gene TRBJ2-1; TRBD2 might be the D (6 bases). The germline V and J ends were trimmed by 3 bases and 6 bases, with 12 bases remaining between them. The germline V gene encodes CDR1 MGHDK and CDR2 SYGVNS. CDR3 size: 14 residues. CDR3: CASSDRKLANEQFF. As DNA, the CDR3 is TGTGCCAGCAGTGACCGCAAACTAGCCAATGAGCAGTTCTTC.